The 17 T cell receptor beta chains given below trace back to one sample, sequenced in a study of identifying expanded T cells in peripheral blood. This table comes from immunoSEQ multiplex PCR, and its TCRdb copy is limited to in-frame clones, with some not included. The top ten clones hold 4% to 5.5% of a sample with around 81,000 clones, roughly 85% of them seen once. The sample taken for sequencing was blood. The receptors here all came from a person aged 18-70 years in good health.

The chain's CDR3 is CASSERIAGLAGTGELFF. CDR3 sequence (DNA): TGCGCCAGCAGCGAAAGAATAGCGGGACTAGCAGGGACCGGGGAGCTGTTTTTT. V gene TRBV10-1 combines with J gene TRBJ2-2, with 9 bases lining up with TRBD2. V shed 6 bases and J 5 bases; nucleotides not matched to a gene: 16. Germline CDR1 reads WNHNN; CDR2 reads SYGVQD (reference sequence). The CDR3 runs to 18 residues.

This clone was observed once. The CDR3 sequence: CASRTQAGTEAFF. CDR3 nucleotide sequence: TGTGCCAGTAGAACGCAGGCGGGCACTGAAGCTTTCTTT. The chain combines TRBV19 with TRBJ1-1; D gene ambiguous. The germline V gene encodes CDR1 LNHDA and CDR2 SQIVND (reference sequence). The CDR3 totals 13 residues. Trimming pared 6 bases from V and 4 bases from J, leaving 12 bases between.

CDR3 protein: CASSLDQGGNFNSPLHF. DNA for the CDR3: TGTGCCAGCAGCTTAGATCAAGGGGGGAATTTTAATTCACCCCTCCACTTT. V gene TRBV11-3 combines with J gene TRBJ1-6; the D gene is possibly TRBD1 (6 bases). Germline V gives CDR1 SGHNT, CDR2 YENEEA. V was pared by 0 bases and J by 6 bases, with 15 bases between. The CDR3 is made up of 17 amino acids.

This clone was counted a few times. This chain joins TRBV19 and TRBJ1-2, with D possibly matching TRBD1 (5 bases). V was cut by 8 bases and J by 2 bases, with 9 bases left in between. CDR3 length: 12 residues. Germline CDR1 and CDR2: LNHDA and SQIVND (reference sequence). CDR3 amino acids: CASRWGNYGYTF. In nucleotides, the CDR3 is TGTGCCAGTCGCTGGGGGAACTATGGCTACACCTTC.

This clone is a singleton in its sample. This sequence joins TRBV5-4 and TRBJ1-5; 8 bases align to TRBD1. Losses at the gene ends were 4 bases for V and 6 bases for J; bases not matched to a gene: 3. The CDR3 has 13 residues. Germline loops: CDR1 SGHNT, CDR2 YYREEE (reference sequence). The DNA of the CDR3 is TGTGCCAGCAGCGGTGACAGGGGTCAGCCCCAGCATTTT. Protein: CASSGDRGQPQHF.

V and J are TRBV6-5 and TRBJ2-3; 9 bases fit TRBD2. CDR1 is MNHEY and CDR2 is SVGAGI in the germline V gene. Trimming removed 5 bases from V and 1 base from J; junction bases left unmatched: 1. There are 14 residues in the CDR3. The CDR3 sequence: CASSVAGGTDTQYF. The CDR3 nucleotides are TGTGCCAGCAGTGTAGCGGGGGGCACAGATACGCAGTATTTT.

This chain links TRBV10-3 with TRBJ2-5; 11 nucleotides match TRBD2. This CDR3 is 15 amino acids long. CDR1 is ENHRY and CDR2 is SYGVKD in the germline V gene. With V trimmed by 5 bases and J by 3 bases, 5 bases remained unmatched. CDR3 region: CAISLAGGLKETQYF. The CDR3 DNA follows: TGTGCCATCAGTCTAGCGGGGGGTCTAAAAGAGACCCAGTACTTC.

The rearrangement joins TRBV5-8 to TRBJ1-6; TRBD1 is a possible D gene (6 bases). Germline CDR1 is SGHTS and CDR2 is YDEGEE. V lost 2 bases, J lost 10 bases, and 13 bases lay in between. The CDR3 consists of 14 residues. The CDR3: CASSFAGEVSPLHF. The CDR3 DNA reads TGTGCCAGCAGCTTCGCAGGGGAGGTCTCACCCCTCCACTTT. The full variable domain, in which reference TRBV5-8 and TRBJ1-6 provide the parts outside the CDR3, is EAGVTQSPTHLIKTRGQQATLRCSPISGHTSVYWYQQALGLGLQFLLWYDEGEERNRGNFPPRFSGRQFPNYSSELNVNALELEDSALYLCASSFAGEVSPLHFGNGTRLTVT.

The CDR3: CASSFHMNTEAFF. CDR3 in DNA: TGTGCCAGTAGTTTCCATATGAACACTGAAGCTTTCTTT. The rearrangement links TRBV19 to TRBJ1-1; D gene unclear. The length of the CDR3 is 13 residues. From germline, CDR1 is LNHDA and CDR2 SQIVND (reference sequence). Between the trimmed V and J ends, which lost 5 bases and 0 bases, there was a span of 7 bases.

The chain recombines TRBV7-2 with TRBJ2-5, with D perhaps TRBD1 (6 bases). CDR3 length equals 14 residues. V lost 5 bases and J lost 5, with 15 bases in between. Germline lookup yields CDR1 SGHTA and CDR2 FQGNSA. Here the CDR3 DNA reads TGTGCCAGCAGCGTCGGACAGACTGAGGAGACCCAGTACTTC. This encodes CASSVGQTEETQYF.

The chain combines TRBV5-5 with TRBJ2-1; 9 bases are a match to TRBD1. Germline-derived CDR1 and CDR2 are SGHKS and YYEKEE (reference sequence). V was pared by 2 bases and J by 8 bases, with 2 bases of the junction left unmatched. This CDR3 has 13 residues. CDR3 bases: TGTGCCAGCAGCTTACAGGGGGCCTATGAGCAGTTCTTC. It specifies CASSLQGAYEQFF.

The J gene is TRBJ2-7, the V gene TRBV5-6, with D perhaps being TRBD1 or TRBD2 (6 bases each). V lost 0 bases, J lost 2 bases, and 18 bases lay in between. The CDR3 loop spans 17 amino acids. Germline V gene data show CDR1 as SGHDT and CDR2 as YYEEEE. CDR3 region: CASSLVFFGGQTYEQYF. The CDR3 DNA reads TGTGCCAGCAGCTTGGTCTTCTTCGGGGGACAAACCTACGAGCAGTACTTC. Complete variable domain (other parts from reference TRBV5-6 and TRBJ2-7): DAGVTQSPTHLIKTRGQQVTLRCSPKSGHDTVSWYQQALGQGPQFIFQYYEEEERQRGNFPDRFSGHQFPNYSSELNVNALLLGDSALYLCASSLVFFGGQTYEQYFGPGTRLTVT.

The V gene is TRBV4-1, the J gene TRBJ2-1; no clear D. V lost 4 bases, J lost 0 bases, and 22 bases lay in between. This CDR3 contains 19 residues. Per the germline V gene, CDR1 is MGHRA and CDR2 is YSYEKL. The CDR3 loop reads CASSLGAGVSSSSYNEQFF. CDR3 nucleotides: TGCGCCAGCAGCCTGGGCGCAGGAGTTAGTAGTAGCTCCTACAATGAGCAGTTCTTC.

This clone was seen a single time. The V call is TRBV5-1, the J call TRBJ1-1; D possibly corresponds to TRBD1 (6 bases). Germline CDR1 is SGHRS and CDR2 is YFSETQ. The length of the CDR3 is 14 residues. V lost 4 bases and J 4 bases, leaving 14 bases between the germline ends. Here the CDR3 reads CASSTQGLGTEAFF. DNA of the CDR3: TGCGCCAGCAGCACACAGGGCTTAGGCACTGAAGCTTTCTTT.

V and J are TRBV5-7 and TRBJ2-6; no firm D call. TRBV5-7 is placed among ORFs of uncertain function. The V end lost 4 bases, the J end lost 2 bases, and 4 bases lay between the germline ends. This CDR3 contains 13 residues. The CDR3 sequence: CASSATGANVLTF. The CDR3 DNA reads as TGTGCCAGCAGCGCAACTGGGGCCAACGTCCTGACTTTC.

This chain uses TRBV5-5 with TRBJ1-5; D call uncertain. Trimming took 3 bases from V and 0 from J, leaving 13 bases between them. Per the germline V gene, CDR1 is SGHKS and CDR2 is YYEKEE (reference sequence). CDR3 length: 16 amino acids. DNA of the CDR3: TGTGCCAGCAGCTCGTCCGTGTTGTATAGCAATCAGCCCCAGCATTTT. Its protein product is CASSSSVLYSNQPQHF.

V gene TRBV7-9 combines with J gene TRBJ1-1; tentative D call: TRBD1 (5 bases). Germline CDR1 is SEHNR and CDR2 is FQNEAQ (reference sequence). Trimming removed 8 bases at V and 1 base at J, with 11 bases between. The CDR3 is made up of 13 amino acids. DNA for the CDR3: TGTGCCAGCGACCCGGGACGGAACACTGAAGCTTTCTTT. Its protein is CASDPGRNTEAFF.